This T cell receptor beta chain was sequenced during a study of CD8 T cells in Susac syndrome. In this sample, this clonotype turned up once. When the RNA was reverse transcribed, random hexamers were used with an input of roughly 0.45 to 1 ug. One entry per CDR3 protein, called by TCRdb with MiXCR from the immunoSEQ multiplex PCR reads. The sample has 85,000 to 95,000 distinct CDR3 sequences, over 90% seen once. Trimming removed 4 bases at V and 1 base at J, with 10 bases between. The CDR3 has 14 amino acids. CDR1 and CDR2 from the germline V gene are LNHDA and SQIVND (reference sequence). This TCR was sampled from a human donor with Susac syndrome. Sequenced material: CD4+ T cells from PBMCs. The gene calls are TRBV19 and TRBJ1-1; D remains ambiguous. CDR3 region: CASSTNSQNTEAFF. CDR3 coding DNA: TGTGCCAGTAGTACTAACAGCCAGAACACTGAAGCTTTCTTT.